This TCR beta chain was profiled in a study of cytomegalovirus exposure and HLA in healthy donors (dated by TCRdb to the late 2010s). About the study as a whole: In an earlier analysis of 550 to 750 of the donors, approximately 300 Gb of sequence data and approximately 100 million unique TCR beta sequences from some 170 million T cells were reported. An early release covering just under 650 HLA-typed donors comprised around 300 gigabases of sequencing data and approximately 85 million unique TCR sequences. Of the 398 genotyped donors, about 80% fell in the genetic ancestry cluster associated with self-reported Caucasian donors. The study was designed to test whether signatures of past pathogen exposure could be identified by cataloging public T cell receptors. The T cell repertoires of 550 to 850 subjects were profiled by immunosequencing and related to cytomegalovirus serostatus. A separate validation cohort of more than 100 different subjects was used in addition to the 666-subject first cohort. The study combined high-throughput TCR immunosequencing, statistical association of individual TCRs with disease status, and machine learning to predict cytomegalovirus infection status. To study patterns of TCR occurrence, a later analysis re-analyzed previously published TCR beta repertoires from just over 650 donors and added high-resolution HLA genotyping. Rather than drawing on any new phenotypic data, the later analysis identified candidate immune exposures from TCR beta sequences and the way those sequences occurred across donors. To decide whether each TCR beta V gene segment behaved as functional or pseudogenic, an earlier analysis of fewer than 750 of the donors relied on high-throughput TCR beta sequencing. Donor age, sex, ethnicity and CMV serostatus were collected together with the repertoire data. In a later genetic analysis, genome-wide SNP genotypes for about three fifths of the roughly 670 donors were used, and that subset was treated as a discovery cohort. All discovery cohort repertoires had been generated on a single sequencing platform. Both class I and class II loci were covered by HLA typing, at four-digit resolution. Typing coverage varied by locus: roughly 629-640 donors for A, B, C, DRB1 and DQB1; more than 500 for DQA1; around 570 for DPA1; around 450 for DPB1. Roughly 5 DR-DQ haplotypes were handled as single units for association and clustering, since linkage in the cohort was strong. On average, approximately 250,000 unique TCR beta nucleotide sequences were sequenced per donor among about 400 genotyped donors of the cohort, with roughly 18% of those sequences being non-productive.

The full study reports these points: A later genetic analysis associated a missense DCLRE1C variant with V-gene and J-gene trimming of TCR beta chains, and an independent cohort replicated the association. Only TCR beta chains were sequenced in this cohort, and the absence of alpha or paired-chain data limited detectable features. Across donors, most TCR sequences were observed very rarely, whereas some public TCRs were present in many individuals. The authors suggested that the approach could potentially be generalized to other disease states and immunological phenotypes. A cluster of highly shared sequence variants was judged likely to be a technical artifact of the sequencing pipeline. Strong co-occurrence of HLA alleles, especially DR and DQ, made assigning TCR associations to individual alleles difficult. HLA typing was unavailable for some donors at each locus, so association tests used only the typed subset. In both the original and validation cohorts, the classifier was reported to diagnose cytomegalovirus status with high specificity and sensitivity. The presence/absence analyses assumed that sequencing depth was roughly uniform across donors, and that assumption may not be true. A further reported finding was that TCR beta sequences accurately predicted the HLA-A and HLA-B alleles for most subjects in the first cohort. At a false discovery rate of 0.05, a later analysis linked 16,000 or so TCR beta sequences to specific HLA alleles. A later genetic analysis reported fewer N-insertions in productive TCRs among donors in an Asian-associated ancestry cluster than the roughly 620-donor mean. According to a later analysis, parvovirus B19, influenza, CMV and Epstein-Barr virus appeared linked to several top co-occurrence clusters. In a later analysis, most CMV-associated TCR beta chains were found to appear HLA-restricted, with HLA associations seemingly driven largely by CMV exposure. The only immune exposure information available for the cohort was CMV serostatus. In vitro tests confirmed that a few of the cytomegalovirus-associated TCR beta chains recognize cytomegalovirus antigens. A total of 164 TCR beta chains were listed by the study as associated with cytomegalovirus. Linkage disequilibrium might explain the correlated functional status among segregating V segments, but an unknown experimental factor could not be excluded. Because counts were too low, 15 to 20 rarely observed V segments, including chromosome 9 orphons, were excluded from the earlier analysis of about 500 of the donors. In a later analysis, the rate of TCR association differed among HLA loci, with DRB1 alleles having the most associated TCRs and HLA-C alleles having the fewest. The 87-base-pair reads could not distinguish some IMGT-functional V segments, including TRBV6-2 and TRBV6-3, so those segments were excluded. Broadly in line with IMGT annotations, most TCR beta V segments showed up in productive rearrangements about 90% or about 30% of the time in an earlier analysis of a few hundred of the donors. A later analysis found that HLA-associated TCR beta chains were more clonally expanded and had lower generation probabilities than equally common non-associated chains.

Libraries were built with the immunoSEQ multiplex PCR assay. For the multiplex PCR, a mixture combining 60 forward primers for TCR Vbeta segments and 13 reverse primers for TCR Jbeta segments was used. A multiplex PCR assay on genomic DNA amplified the CDR3 region of rearranged TCR beta genes. The amplified TCR beta libraries were sequenced on the Illumina HiSeq System as 87-base-pair reads. The paper's processing steps were these. A later analysis tallied around 80 million unique TCR beta chains across the 700 or so repertoires, and about 12 million of those chains were shared by two or more donors. A nearest-neighbor algorithm error-corrected the raw reads and collapsed the reads into unique sequences, merging closely related sequences to remove PCR and sequencing errors. Alignment of CDR3 sequences to IMGT reference sequences was used to assign V, D and J gene segments. For a sequence to be retained, a match of at least six nucleotides was required to both a V gene segment and a J gene segment. Rearrangements were classified as productive when the CDR3 lacked stop codons and remained in frame with V and J, and all other rearrangements were classified as non-productive. Following IMGT convention, CDR3 was defined as the stretch from the second conserved V-encoded cysteine up to the conserved J-encoded phenylalanine. Sequences without an unambiguous match to a single V gene segment were excluded from the earlier analysis of a few hundred of the donors. In an earlier analysis of roughly 600 of the donors, a V segment was called functional when productive rearrangements were above 56.7%, and segregating when the standard deviation between donors exceeded 5%. To diagnose cytomegalovirus status from the catalog of TCR beta chain sequences, a statistical classification framework was built. In a later analysis, TCR nucleotide sequences were compared against IMGT/GENE-DB human TR gene sequences so that V and J genes could be assigned. In a later analysis, CDR3 sequences and most-parsimonious VDJ recombination scenarios were assigned using the TCRdist pipeline. A later analysis defined each TCR beta chain by its CDR3 amino acid sequence plus V-gene family, and excluded reads lacking a unique V-gene family. To address suspected cross-contamination and a sequencing artifact, a later analysis removed 450 to 700 highly shared, low-generation-probability nucleotide sequences. A later analysis calculated a clonal expansion index for each public chain from normalized within-repertoire ranks of inferred template counts. Generation probabilities in a later analysis came from a VDJ recombination model fitted to out-of-frame rearrangements, and those results were checked against IGoR. Hypergeometric tests were used in a later analysis to score TCR-TCR, TCR-HLA and TCR-CMV co-occurrence, with a repertoire-size bias correction applied to the TCR pairs. A later analysis estimated false discovery rates by permuting HLA or CMV assignments 20 times. A later analysis grouped co-occurring TCRs with DBSCAN, adding TCRdist sequence similarity when clustering within HLA-allele-positive subsets. Repertoires with fewer than 30,000 or more than 120,000 public chains were left out of co-occurrence clustering, as were about 5 repertoires with anomalous nucleotide sharing. Imported from immuneACCESS, the table was reduced by TCRdb to in-frame sequences with V and J called. These copies leave out some clones; in studies compared against another copy, an unresolved V gene accounts for under half, and the cause of the remainder is not known. That table is the source of V, J and clone size, and D and trimming were worked out from the DNA. The sample table lists about 97,000 clones, about 80% of them with a count of one. Jointly, the top ten make up around 3.5% of the sample.

The cohort was made up of approximately 670 healthy bone marrow donors. At the time of sampling, all cohort members were nominally healthy, though unrecorded immune exposures were likely present. The donor was CMV seropositive and was included in the group of 289 seropositive cohort members. Every donor gave a peripheral blood sample, and the peripheral blood mononuclear cells from that sample were used for TCR beta sequencing. The Qiagen DNeasy Blood Extraction Kit was used to extract genomic DNA from the blood cell samples. About this clone: No antigen is known for it. Per-base quality was not reported, and no clone a single base away is much larger than it.

Via the germline V gene, CDR1 is MNHEY and CDR2 SVGAGI. Inclusive of the bounding cysteine and phenylalanine, the CDR3 is 16 residues long. The entry retains the CDR3 DNA only, 48 bases that are in frame from base 1. Trimming leaves V shorter by 2 bases and J shorter by 5 bases, with the junction holding 7 bases beyond the gene matches. Recombination joined TRBV6-5 with TRBJ2-2; a stretch of 8 junction bases matches TRBD2. The clonotype comes from a male donor in good health and CMV-seropositive. The sample taken for sequencing was PBMCs. The CDR3: CASSYSSGDGTGELFF. The sequenced DNA: TGTGCCAGCAGTTACAGTAGCGGGGATGGGACCGGGGAGCTGTTTTTT.